What follows are 17 T cell receptor beta chains derived from one specimen sequenced in a study of Graves' ophthalmopathy and Graves' hyperthyroidism. The TCR beta CDR3 regions underwent amplification from RNA transcripts. Scientists carried out first-round RT-PCR using HTBI primers and then a second-round multiplex PCR. TCRdb passed the multiplex PCR reads through MiXCR, listing each CDR3 protein once. The table shows 600,000 to 700,000 distinct CDR3 sequences, with about 41% occurring only once. Sequenced material: peripheral blood. These receptors all come from an adult man with Graves' ophthalmopathy.

This clonotype was detected only a few times. The V gene is TRBV12-5, the J gene TRBJ1-5; D is perhaps TRBD1 (6 bases). This CDR3 contains 17 residues. CDR1 is LGHNT and CDR2 is FRNRAP in the germline V gene. Trimming stripped 2 bases from V and 6 bases from J, with 20 bases between. This CDR3 is CASGLTPPRDIGQPQHF. CDR3 sequence (DNA): TGTGCTAGTGGTTTGACCCCCCCCCGGGACATCGGTCAGCCCCAGCATTTT.

This clonotype was counted between two and nine times. The rearrangement uses TRBV27 and TRBJ1-1, with D tentatively TRBD1 (5 bases). The CDR3 extends over 15 amino acids. V lost 6 bases, J lost 3 bases, and 17 bases lay in between. Per the germline V gene, CDR1 is MNHEY and CDR2 is SMNVEV (reference sequence). CDR3 coding DNA: TGTGCCAGCAGGCCCACAGCCGACAGACACACTGAAGCTTTCTTT. It yields the protein CASRPTADRHTEAFF.

This clonotype was detected ten times or more. The rearrangement uses TRBV6-1 and TRBJ2-6; D gene uncertain. Trimming took off 8 bases at V and 0 bases at J, with 5 bases between the two ends. CDR1 MNHNS and CDR2 SASEGT come from the germline V gene. The CDR3 contains 13 residues. Here the CDR3 reads CASHLSGANVLTF. CDR3 coding DNA: TGTGCCAGCCACCTCTCTGGGGCCAACGTCCTGACTTTC.

V and J are TRBV2 and TRBJ2-7; tentatively, D is TRBD1 (6 bases). V was clipped by 6 bases and J by 4 bases, with 19 bases between them. Germline values: CDR1 SNHLY, CDR2 FYNNEI. This CDR3 has 15 amino acids. As DNA, the CDR3 is TGTGCCAGCAGCTTGGGACACCGGCTGCGGTACGAGCAGTACTTC. Protein: CASSLGHRLRYEQYF.

This clonotype was seen ten or more times. The chain employs TRBV12-3 or TRBV12-4 and TRBJ1-2; perhaps TRBD1 as D (6 bases). Trimming stripped 4 bases from V and 5 bases from J, with 11 bases between. The CDR3 is made up of 13 amino acids. The CDR3 is CASSWQGTYGYTF. In DNA, the CDR3 is TGTGCCAGCAGTTGGCAGGGGACGTATGGCTACACCTTC.

This clonotype came up many times. The chain recombines TRBV19 with TRBJ2-5, with D unclear. Trimming cost V 8 bases and J 2 bases, with 6 bases left between them. Germline CDR1 and CDR2: LNHDA and SQIVND (reference sequence). The CDR3 length is 11 residues. The DNA of the CDR3 is TGTGCCAGTGCCGGACAAGAGACCCAGTACTTC. This encodes CASAGQETQYF.

This chain joins TRBV9 and TRBJ1-6, with D maybe TRBD1 (6 bases). The germline V gene has CDR1 SGDLS and CDR2 YYNGEE. V gave up 3 bases and J gave up 13 bases, with 17 bases separating them. The CDR3 spans 14 residues. The CDR3 nucleotides read TGTGCCAGCAGCGAACAGGGCGGTAATCAGCCCCTCCACTTT. Translating it yields CASSEQGGNQPLHF.

To note about this clonotype: This is likely a read error, given that the CDR3 carries no conserved phenylalanine or tryptophan at its end. This chain joins TRBV7-9 and TRBJ1-1; tentatively, D is TRBD1 (5 bases). The ends were cut back, 8 bases at V and 4 bases at J, with 17 bases in the middle. Per the germline V gene, CDR1 is SEHNR and CDR2 is FQNEAQ (reference sequence). The CDR3 runs to 14 residues. CDR3 in DNA: TGTGCCAGCGGCCCGGGGCGGGGCGTCACTGAAGCTTTCCTT. It is translated as CASGPGRGVTEAFL.

The chain uses TRBV19 and TRBJ1-5, with a weak D call TRBD1 (6 bases). The CDR3 loop spans 17 amino acids. CDR1 LNHDA and CDR2 SQIVND come from the germline V gene (reference sequence). The V end lost 1 base, the J end lost 3 bases, and 16 bases lay between the germline ends. The CDR3 region has the DNA TGTGCCAGTAGTATAGGGCTCGTGGGGGCGGTCAATCAGCCCCAGCATTTT. Amino acids: CASSIGLVGAVNQPQHF.

The V gene is TRBV2, the J gene TRBJ1-3, with TRBD1 matching over 8 bases. With 0 bases clipped from V and 6 bases from J, the junction kept 7 bases outside the gene matches. Germline assignment: CDR1 SNHLY and CDR2 FYNNEI. CDR3 size: 16 residues. The CDR3: CASSEARTGKSNTIYF. The CDR3 bases are TGTGCCAGCAGTGAAGCGCGGACAGGGAAATCAAACACCATATATTTT.

V gene TRBV12-3 or TRBV12-4 combines with J gene TRBJ1-4; 7 bases line up with TRBD1. This CDR3 region has 12 residues. The junction had 3 bases not matched to a gene; V was cut back by 4 bases and J by 10 bases. CDR3 sequence (DNA): TGTGCCAGCAGTTCCCAGGGGGGAAAACTGTTTTTT. Its protein is CASSSQGGKLFF.

As to this clonotype: At one of its ends the junction is not consistent with the germline gene, which may arise from a read error. This chain connects TRBV10-3 to TRBJ1-5; no definite D call. Germline V gene sequence: CDR1 ENHRY, CDR2 SYGVKD. The CDR3 is 15 amino acids. The CDR3 spells CASSEEEGSNQPQHF. In DNA, the CDR3 is TGTGCCAGCAGTGAAGAAGAAGGGAGCAATCAGCCCCAGCATTTT.

This clonotype has a count of ten or more. This rearrangement joins TRBV7-9 to TRBJ1-3; 10 nucleotides match TRBD1. In germline, CDR1 is SEHNR, CDR2 FQNEAQ (reference sequence). The junction had 9 bases not matched to a gene; V was cut back by 10 bases and J by 0 bases. The CDR3 covers 16 residues. CDR3 coding DNA: TGTGCCACAGGGACAGGGGCCCTACTCTCTGGAAACACCATATATTTT. This encodes CATGTGALLSGNTIYF.

The chain is built from TRBV7-2 and TRBJ1-2; D uncertain. Per the germline V gene, CDR1 is SGHTA and CDR2 is FQGNSA. The CDR3 has 14 residues. Trimming took 0 bases from V and 4 from J, leaving 9 bases between them. The CDR3 spells CASSLAAWGYGYTF. The CDR3 DNA follows: TGTGCCAGCAGCTTAGCGGCATGGGGCTATGGCTACACCTTC.

The chain employs TRBV10-3 and TRBJ1-1; D remains unclear. V lost 2 bases and J lost 1, with 5 bases in between. Germline V CDR1 and CDR2: ENHRY, SYGVKD. This CDR3 spans 13 amino acids. CDR3 DNA: TGTGCCATCAGTGAGGTCAAGAACACTGAAGCTTTCTTT. Residues: CAISEVKNTEAFF.

This clonotype was observed many times. The chain recombines TRBV7-8 with TRBJ2-7; weak D call: TRBD1 (6 bases). From germline, CDR1 is SGHVS and CDR2 FQNEAQ. The CDR3 loop spans 15 amino acids. The V end was cut by 0 bases, the J end by 2 bases, with 11 bases between. CDR3 in DNA: TGTGCCAGCAGCTTAGCGGGGGCTCCCACCTACGAGCAGTACTTC. This encodes CASSLAGAPTYEQYF. Combining the CDR3 with reference TRBV7-8 and TRBJ2-7 gives the whole variable domain GAGVSQSPRYKVAKRGQDVALRCDPISGHVSLFWYQQALGQGPEFLTYFQNEAQLDKSGLPSDRFFAERPEGSVSTLKIQRTQQEDSAVYLCASSLAGAPTYEQYFGPGTRLTVT.

This clonotype has ten or more counts. The gene calls are TRBV12-3 or TRBV12-4 and TRBJ1-5; TRBD1 matches at 8 bases. J gave up 9 bases and V 5 bases, and 15 bases lay outside the gene matches. The CDR3 loop spans 16 amino acids. CDR3: CASSPAGQVKAGPQHF. Written as DNA, the CDR3 is TGTGCCAGCAGTCCGGCGGGACAGGTCAAAGCAGGGCCCCAGCATTTT.